This TCR beta chain was identified in a study of human T cells and chemical hapten exposure. The wider study: Upper inner arm skin measuring about 2 cm by about 2 cm received 2% DPC for sensitization. Overall study findings and caveats: PT1 expanded TCR numbers tracked positively with patch test score.

This clonotype was seen at least ten times. Its specificity is not known. Unmatched junction bases numbered 1, after V lost 3 bases and J lost 0 bases. CDR3 length: 13 residues. CDR1 and CDR2 (germline): SQVTM, ANQGSEA. A single record per CDR3 protein comes from TCRdb applying MiXCR to the RACE reads. Here the sample spans about 84,000 distinct CDR3 sequences, about 10% being singletons. Sample time point: patch test 2, 6 weeks after DPC sensitization. Noted treatment: therapeutic diphenylcyclopropenone sensitization with weekly scalp DPC. The study extracted total RNA from unfractionated whole blood. This specimen consisted of whole blood, obtained in connection with sensitization to the hapten diphenylcyclopropenone (DPC). The chain links TRBV29-1 to TRBJ1-1; 7 bases line up with TRBD1. The TCR originated in a woman between 45 and 65 years old with alopecia areata. Some clones in this sample may be carry-over from other donors' samples. The CDR3 DNA reads as TGCAGCGTTGATGGGACAGTGAACACTGAAGCTTTCTTT. Amino acid sequence: CSVDGTVNTEAFF.